This T cell receptor beta chain originates from a study of T cells in Graves' hyperthyroidism and ophthalmopathy. Study results and caveats: Blood also showed most of the thyroid clonotypes that were expanded above 0.001.

Template material for amplifying TCR beta CDR3 regions consisted of RNA transcripts. Using the HTBI primer set, a first-round RT-PCR was run on the TCR CDR3. TCRdb re-called the multiplex PCR reads through MiXCR, storing one row per CDR3 protein. The table lists about 510,000 distinct CDR3 sequences, 14% of them singletons. Details on this clonotype: The target antigen is unknown.

The CDR3 extends over 12 amino acids. Trimming cost V 5 bases and J 5 bases, with 9 bases left between them. The germline CDR1 and CDR2 sequences are MNHEY and SVGEGT. Sequences were obtained from blood. V gene TRBV6-2 or TRBV6-3 combines with J gene TRBJ1-1; no clear D gene. The source of this sequence is a woman aged 40 to 49 with Graves' hyperthyroidism. CDR3 DNA: TGTGCCAGCAGTGACTTCGATACTGAAGCTTTCTTT. It is translated as CASSDFDTEAFF.